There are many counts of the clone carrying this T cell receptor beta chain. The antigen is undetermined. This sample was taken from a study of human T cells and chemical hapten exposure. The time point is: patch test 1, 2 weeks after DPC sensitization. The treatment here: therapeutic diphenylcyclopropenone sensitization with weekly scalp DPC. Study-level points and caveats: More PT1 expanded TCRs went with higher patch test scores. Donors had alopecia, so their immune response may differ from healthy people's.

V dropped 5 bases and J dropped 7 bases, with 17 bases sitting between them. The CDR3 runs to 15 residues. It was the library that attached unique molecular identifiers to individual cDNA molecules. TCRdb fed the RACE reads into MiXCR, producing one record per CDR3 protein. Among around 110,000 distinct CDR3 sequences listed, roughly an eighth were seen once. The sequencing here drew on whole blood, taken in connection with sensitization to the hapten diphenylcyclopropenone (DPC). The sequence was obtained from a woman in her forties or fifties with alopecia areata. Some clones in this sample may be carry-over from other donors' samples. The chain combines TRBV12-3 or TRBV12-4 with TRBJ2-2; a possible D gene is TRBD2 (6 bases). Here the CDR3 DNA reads TGTGCCAGCAGTCTTGGGGCTAGCGACGTCGGGGAGCTGTTTTTT. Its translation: CASSLGASDVGELFF.